The source of this T cell receptor beta chain is a study of T cell changes during pregnancy in multiple sclerosis. The CDR3 is 12 residues long. Germline V gene sequence: CDR1 ENHRY, CDR2 SYGVKD. V was clipped by 6 bases and J by 3 bases, with 8 bases between them. Libraries were prepared by immunoSEQ multiplex PCR; TCRdb keeps only in-frame clonotypes and omits some of them. There are about 44,000 clones in the sample; about nine tenths occur only once, and 0.65% to 0.9% lies in the top ten. V gene TRBV10-3 combines with J gene TRBJ1-1; D is undetermined. Specimen: CD4+ T cells from peripheral blood mononuclear cells, collected before pregnancy. This clonotype originated in a female donor with multiple sclerosis, enrolled in a pregnancy study. CDR3 in amino acids: CAIRETDTEAFF. CDR3 in DNA: TGTGCCATCAGAGAGACGGACACTGAAGCTTTCTTT.